This TCR beta chain was identified in a study of graft-versus-host responses after intestinal transplantation. Clones were sequenced by immunoSEQ multiplex PCR, and TCRdb holds only the in-frame ones, with some missing. The sample has about 54,000 clones, around 90% seen once. CDR1 is MGHRA, CDR2 YSYEKL, per germline. The V and J ends lost 0 bases and 9 bases, in that order; junction bases with no gene match: 13. The CDR3 runs 17 residues. This TCR was sampled from a human patient who received an intestinal transplant, so some T cells may come from the graft donor. This sample comprised PBMCs, obtained approximately 660 days after intestinal transplant. The J gene is TRBJ2-3, the V gene TRBV4-1; TRBD1 agrees at 9 bases. The CDR3 reads CASSQDQGGTGSLTQYF. Written as DNA, the CDR3 is TGCGCCAGCAGCCAAGATCAGGGGGGGACAGGGTCCCTCACGCAGTATTTT.